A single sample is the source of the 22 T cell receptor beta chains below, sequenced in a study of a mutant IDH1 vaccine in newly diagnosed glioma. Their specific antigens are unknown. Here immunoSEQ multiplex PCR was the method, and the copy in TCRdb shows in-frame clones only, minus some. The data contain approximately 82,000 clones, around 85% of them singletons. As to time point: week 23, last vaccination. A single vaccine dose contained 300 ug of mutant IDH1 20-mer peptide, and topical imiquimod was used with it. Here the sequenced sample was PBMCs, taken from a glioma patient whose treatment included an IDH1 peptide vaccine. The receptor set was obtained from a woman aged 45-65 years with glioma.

The CDR3 sequence is CASSFEGKNTEAFF. The CDR3 nucleotides read TGTGCCAGCAGCTTTGAAGGGAAGAACACTGAAGCTTTCTTT. The V gene is TRBV5-5, the J gene TRBJ1-1; D call uncertain. This CDR3 region has 14 residues. The germline gives CDR1 SGHKS, CDR2 YYEKEE (reference sequence). With 2 bases removed from V and 1 base from J, the gap between germline ends came to 9 bases.

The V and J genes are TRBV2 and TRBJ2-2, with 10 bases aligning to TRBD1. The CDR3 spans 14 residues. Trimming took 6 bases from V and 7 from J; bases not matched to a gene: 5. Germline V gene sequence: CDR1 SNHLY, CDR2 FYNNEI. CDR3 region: CASRPTGGSGELFF. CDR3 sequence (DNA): TGTGCCAGCAGGCCGACAGGGGGCAGCGGGGAGCTGTTTTTT.

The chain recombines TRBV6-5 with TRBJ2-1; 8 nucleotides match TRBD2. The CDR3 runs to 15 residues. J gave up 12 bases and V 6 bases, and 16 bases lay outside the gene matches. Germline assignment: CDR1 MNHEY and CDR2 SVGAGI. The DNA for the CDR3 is TGTGCCAGCAGCCACCCGGGACTAGAGGGGCCTCGGCAGTTCTTC. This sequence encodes CASSHPGLEGPRQFF.

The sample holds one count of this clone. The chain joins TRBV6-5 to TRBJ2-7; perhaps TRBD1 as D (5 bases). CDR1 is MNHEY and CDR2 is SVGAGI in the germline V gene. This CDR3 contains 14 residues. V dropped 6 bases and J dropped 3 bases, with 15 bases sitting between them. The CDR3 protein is CASRETWGLYEQYF. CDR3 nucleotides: TGTGCCAGCAGGGAAACCTGGGGCCTCTACGAGCAGTACTTC.

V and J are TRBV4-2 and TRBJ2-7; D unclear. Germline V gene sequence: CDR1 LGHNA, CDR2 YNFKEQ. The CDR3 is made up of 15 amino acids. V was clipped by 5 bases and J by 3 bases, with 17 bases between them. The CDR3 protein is CASSLGPLWDYEQYF. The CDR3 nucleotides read TGTGCCAGCAGCTTGGGTCCGCTCTGGGACTACGAGCAGTACTTC.

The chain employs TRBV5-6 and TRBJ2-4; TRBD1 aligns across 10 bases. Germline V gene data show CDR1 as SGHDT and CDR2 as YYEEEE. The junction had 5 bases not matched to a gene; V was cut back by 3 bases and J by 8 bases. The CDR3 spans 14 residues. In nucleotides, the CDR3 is TGTGCCAGCAGCTCCGGTGGGACAGGGGACATTCAGTACTTC. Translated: CASSSGGTGDIQYF. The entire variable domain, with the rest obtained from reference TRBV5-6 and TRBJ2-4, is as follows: DAGVTQSPTHLIKTRGQQVTLRCSPKSGHDTVSWYQQALGQGPQFIFQYYEEEERQRGNFPDRFSGHQFPNYSSELNVNALLLGDSALYLCASSSGGTGDIQYFGAGTRLSVL.

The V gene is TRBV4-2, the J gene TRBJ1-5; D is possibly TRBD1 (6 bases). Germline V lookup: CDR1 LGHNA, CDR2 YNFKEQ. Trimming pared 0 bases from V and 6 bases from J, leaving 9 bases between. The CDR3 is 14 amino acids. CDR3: CASSQDWGAQPQHF. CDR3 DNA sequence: TGTGCCAGCAGCCAAGATTGGGGGGCTCAGCCCCAGCATTTT.

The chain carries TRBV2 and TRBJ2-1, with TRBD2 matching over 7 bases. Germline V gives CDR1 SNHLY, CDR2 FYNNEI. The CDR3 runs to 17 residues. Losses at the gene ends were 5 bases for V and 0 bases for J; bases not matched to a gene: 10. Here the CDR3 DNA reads TGTGCCAGCAGTATCCGCGGGAGCGCCCACTCCTACAATGAGCAGTTCTTC. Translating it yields CASSIRGSAHSYNEQFF.

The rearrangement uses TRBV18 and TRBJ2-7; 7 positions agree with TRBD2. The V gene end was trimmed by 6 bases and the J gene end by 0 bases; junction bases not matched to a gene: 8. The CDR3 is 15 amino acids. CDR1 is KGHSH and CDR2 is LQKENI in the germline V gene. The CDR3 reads CASSAVGGSSYEQYF. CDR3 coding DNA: TGTGCCAGCTCCGCGGTGGGCGGGAGCTCCTACGAGCAGTACTTC.

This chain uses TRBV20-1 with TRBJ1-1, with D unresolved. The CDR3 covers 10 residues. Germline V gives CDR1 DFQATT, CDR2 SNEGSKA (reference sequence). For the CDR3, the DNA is TGCAGCGTTACATCCTCTGAAGCTTTCTTT. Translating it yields CSVTSSEAFF.

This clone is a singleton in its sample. The DNA for the CDR3 is TGTGCCAGTAGTATCGGACGTACCTACAATGAGCAGTTCTTC. This gives the protein CASSIGRTYNEQFF. V usage is TRBV19 and J usage is TRBJ2-1, with D uncertain. CDR1 and CDR2 from the germline V gene are LNHDA and SQIVND (reference sequence). Trimming pared 3 bases from V and 2 bases from J, leaving 8 bases between. The CDR3 totals 14 residues.

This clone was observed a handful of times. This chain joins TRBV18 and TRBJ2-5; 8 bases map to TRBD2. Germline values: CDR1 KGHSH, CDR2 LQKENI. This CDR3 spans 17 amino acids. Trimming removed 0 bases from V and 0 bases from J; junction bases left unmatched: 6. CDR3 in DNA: TGTGCCAGCTCACCACCGAGGAGTAGCGGGGACCAAGAGACCCAGTACTTC. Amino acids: CASSPPRSSGDQETQYF.

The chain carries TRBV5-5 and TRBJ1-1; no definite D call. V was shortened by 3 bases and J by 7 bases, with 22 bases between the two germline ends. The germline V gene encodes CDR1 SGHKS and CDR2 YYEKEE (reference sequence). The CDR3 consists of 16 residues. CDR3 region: CASSSQWRVSEGEAFF. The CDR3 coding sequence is TGTGCCAGCAGCTCCCAATGGAGGGTCTCTGAGGGTGAAGCTTTCTTT.

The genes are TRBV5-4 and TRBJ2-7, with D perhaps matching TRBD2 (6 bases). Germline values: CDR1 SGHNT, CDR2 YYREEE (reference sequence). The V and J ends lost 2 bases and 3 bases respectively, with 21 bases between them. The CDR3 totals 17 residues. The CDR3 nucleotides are TGTGCCAGCAGCTTTAGCCGTGGGAAGGGCGGGATCTACGAGCAGTACTTC. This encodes CASSFSRGKGGIYEQYF.

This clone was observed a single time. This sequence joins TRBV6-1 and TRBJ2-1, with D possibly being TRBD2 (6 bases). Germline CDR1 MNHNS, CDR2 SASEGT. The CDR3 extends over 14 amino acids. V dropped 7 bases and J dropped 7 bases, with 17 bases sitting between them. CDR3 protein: CASTVRLVWNEQFF. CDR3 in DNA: TGTGCCAGCACCGTCAGACTAGTGTGGAATGAGCAGTTCTTC.

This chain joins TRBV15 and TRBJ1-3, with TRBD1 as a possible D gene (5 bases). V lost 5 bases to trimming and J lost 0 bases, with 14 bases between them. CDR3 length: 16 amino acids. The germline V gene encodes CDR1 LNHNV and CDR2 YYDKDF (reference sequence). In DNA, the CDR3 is TGTGCCACCAGCGGGGGAGGTTCCCTCTCTGGAAACACCATATATTTT. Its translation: CATSGGGSLSGNTIYF.

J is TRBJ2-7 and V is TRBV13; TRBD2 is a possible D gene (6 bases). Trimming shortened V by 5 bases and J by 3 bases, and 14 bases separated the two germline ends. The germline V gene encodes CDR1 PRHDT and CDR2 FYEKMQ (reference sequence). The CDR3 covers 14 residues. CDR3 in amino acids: CASSPIGTFYEQYF. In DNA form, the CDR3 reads TGTGCCAGCAGCCCGATAGGGACTTTCTACGAGCAGTACTTC.

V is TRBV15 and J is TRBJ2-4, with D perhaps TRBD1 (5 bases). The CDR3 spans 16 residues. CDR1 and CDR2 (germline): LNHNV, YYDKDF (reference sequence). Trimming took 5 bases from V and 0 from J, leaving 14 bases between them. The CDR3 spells CATSSQGGPAKNIQYF. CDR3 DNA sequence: TGTGCCACCAGCTCTCAGGGTGGTCCAGCCAAAAACATTCAGTACTTC.

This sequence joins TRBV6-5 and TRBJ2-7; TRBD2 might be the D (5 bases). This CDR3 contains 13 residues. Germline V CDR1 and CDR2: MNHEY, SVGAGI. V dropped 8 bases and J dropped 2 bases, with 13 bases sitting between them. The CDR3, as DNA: TGTGCCAGCTTTACACCCGGGACCTACGAGCAGTACTTC. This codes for CASFTPGTYEQYF.

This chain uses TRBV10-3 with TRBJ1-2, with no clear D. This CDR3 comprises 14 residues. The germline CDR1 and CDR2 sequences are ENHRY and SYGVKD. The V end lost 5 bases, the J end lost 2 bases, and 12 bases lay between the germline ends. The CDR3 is CAISPPSGNYGYTF. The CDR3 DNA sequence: TGTGCCATCAGTCCCCCCTCGGGGAACTATGGCTACACCTTC.

DNA of the CDR3: TGTGCCAGTAGTGCCGGACAGGGGAAAGCAACTAATGAAAAACTGTTTTTT. Its translation is CASSAGQGKATNEKLFF. The chain combines TRBV19 with TRBJ1-4; 9 bases match TRBD1. The CDR3 has 17 amino acids. Trimming at V came to 5 bases and at J to 0 bases, leaving 7 bases not matched to a gene. Germline V gene data show CDR1 as LNHDA and CDR2 as SQIVND (reference sequence).

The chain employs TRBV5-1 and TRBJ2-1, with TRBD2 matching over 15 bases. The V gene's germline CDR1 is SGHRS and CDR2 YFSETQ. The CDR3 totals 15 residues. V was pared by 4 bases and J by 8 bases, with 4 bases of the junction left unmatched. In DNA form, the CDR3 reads TGCGCCAGCAGCATGGGACTAGCGGGAGGCGATGAGCAGTTCTTC. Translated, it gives CASSMGLAGGDEQFF. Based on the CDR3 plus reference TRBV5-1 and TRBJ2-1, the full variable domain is KAGVTQTPRYLIKTRGQQVTLSCSPISGHRSVSWYQQTPGQGLQFLFEYFSETQRNKGNFPGRFSGRQFSNSRSEMNVSTLELGDSALYLCASSMGLAGGDEQFFGPGTRLTVL.